This T cell receptor (beta chain) stems from a study of naive and memory T cell subsets. A note on this clonotype: Its antigen is still unknown.

Study-level findings and limits: Clonotypes here are unpaired alpha or beta chain sequences. Naive and memory repertoire findings lacked a ground truth for validation.

CMV status came from CD4+ IFNgamma after overnight CMV lysate stimulation. CD4 T cells were positively selected, then CD8 T cells from the CD4-negative fraction. The ends lost 9 bases at V and 0 bases at J; junction bases unmatched: 5. The germline gives CDR1 LGHNT, CDR2 FRNRAP. The CDR3 length is 14 residues. The beta constant-region primer was an equimolar mix of two oligonucleotides covering TRBC1 and TRBC2. Ligated cDNA was amplified by four rounds of PCR with nested alpha and beta constant-region primers and SP2. TCRdb reprocessed the UMI-ligation and nested PCR reads via MiXCR and lists one record per CDR3 protein. The repertoire consists of 25,000 to 40,000 distinct CDR3 sequences, with about 18% occurring once and the leading ten covering approximately 3.6%.

Specimen: effector memory CD4+ T cells from blood. Sample subset: effector memory, CD45RA- CD27-. The chain employs TRBV12-5 and TRBJ2-1; 7 nucleotides align to TRBD2. The clonotype comes from a human donor in good health. As DNA, the CDR3 is TGTGCTAGCAGGGAGGGGAACTCCTACAATGAGCAGTTCTTC. Translating gives CASREGNSYNEQFF.